Each of the 10 T cell receptor beta chains below was sequenced from the same sample in a study of shared clonotypes between healthy human individuals. Using immunoSEQ multiplex PCR, the repertoire was profiled, and TCRdb retains in-frame clones only, with some absent. The profile shows fewer than 1.6 million clones, 98% of them singletons. The specimen was naive CD4+ T cells sorted from blood. Subset reported: CD45RA+ positively selected. Every receptor here comes from a man in his thirties or forties in good health.

The chain uses TRBV4-1 and TRBJ2-7; perhaps TRBD1 as D (5 bases). Trimming pared 1 base from V and 2 bases from J, leaving 12 bases between. Looked up from germline, CDR1 is MGHRA and CDR2 is YSYEKL. This CDR3 is built from 15 residues. The CDR3 reads CASSQAQGRTYEQYF. The CDR3 DNA reads as TGCGCCAGCAGCCAAGCTCAGGGCAGGACCTACGAGCAGTACTTC.

The DNA for the CDR3 is TGTGCCAGCACCCGACTAGCGGGAGTAGGTGAGCAGTTCTTC. As protein: CASTRLAGVGEQFF. The chain employs TRBV27 and TRBJ2-1; TRBD2 matches 12 bases. The CDR3 totals 14 residues. The junction had 7 bases not matched to a gene; V was cut back by 7 bases and J by 9 bases. Germline assignment: CDR1 MNHEY and CDR2 SMNVEV (reference sequence).

This chain links TRBV5-1 with TRBJ1-5, with D uncertain. V lost 5 bases, J lost 6 bases, and 12 bases lay in between. This CDR3 region has 13 residues. Germline CDR1 SGHRS, CDR2 YFSETQ. DNA for the CDR3: TGCGCCAGCAGGCAAGGGTTGGGTCAGCCCCAGCATTTT. This codes for CASRQGLGQPQHF. The complete variable domain, with remaining parts taken from reference TRBV5-1 and TRBJ1-5, reads KAGVTQTPRYLIKTRGQQVTLSCSPISGHRSVSWYQQTPGQGLQFLFEYFSETQRNKGNFPGRFSGRQFSNSRSEMNVSTLELGDSALYLCASRQGLGQPQHFGDGTRLSIL.

The rearrangement uses TRBV9 and TRBJ2-1; D not resolved. V lost 3 bases, J lost 0 bases, and 10 bases lay in between. The CDR3 sequence is 15 residues long. The germline gives CDR1 SGDLS, CDR2 YYNGEE. The CDR3 DNA reads as TGTGCCAGCAGCGGAGGATATCCCTCCTACAATGAGCAGTTCTTC. Translation gives CASSGGYPSYNEQFF.

The rearrangement links TRBV2 to TRBJ2-5; 7 bases align to TRBD2. The CDR3 covers 13 residues. Trimming removed 8 bases from V and 1 base from J; junction bases left unmatched: 4. Germline V lookup: CDR1 SNHLY, CDR2 FYNNEI. CDR3 sequence: CASRAGLQETQYF. The CDR3 coding sequence is TGTGCCAGCCGAGCGGGACTCCAAGAGACCCAGTACTTC.

The rearrangement uses TRBV15 and TRBJ2-4; TRBD2 is a possible D gene (6 bases). In germline, CDR1 is LNHNV, CDR2 YYDKDF (reference sequence). The V and J ends lost 5 bases and 1 base respectively, with 9 bases between them. The length of the CDR3 is 14 residues. Here the CDR3 reads CATSGGVAKNIQYF. For the CDR3, the DNA is TGTGCCACCAGCGGAGGGGTGGCCAAAAACATTCAGTACTTC.

V and J are TRBV10-3 and TRBJ2-1; D gene ambiguous. With 6 bases removed from V and 7 bases from J, the gap between germline ends came to 10 bases. CDR3 length: 12 residues. The germline CDR1 and CDR2 sequences are ENHRY and SYGVKD. The chain's CDR3 is CAISSLANEQFF. The CDR3 bases are TGTGCCATCAGCTCCTTGGCGAATGAGCAGTTCTTC.

Turning to this clone: Other DNA sequences in the same sample also yield this CDR3. This chain connects TRBV5-4 to TRBJ2-3, with a possible D match to TRBD2 (5 bases). V was shortened by 1 base and J by 3 bases, with 6 bases between the two germline ends. Germline V gene data show CDR1 as SGHNT and CDR2 as YYREEE (reference sequence). This CDR3 has 13 amino acids. The CDR3 DNA follows: TGTGCCAGCAGCTTGCCGGGGACAGATACGCAGTATTTT. Protein: CASSLPGTDTQYF.

This chain connects TRBV7-8 to TRBJ1-1; no firm D call. Germline V gene data show CDR1 as SGHVS and CDR2 as FQNEAQ. CDR3 length: 13 residues. Trimming left V 3 bases short and J 1 base short, with 6 bases between. The CDR3 DNA is TGTGCCAGCAGCTTTAAGGGGAACACTGAAGCTTTCTTT. This gives the protein CASSFKGNTEAFF.

On this clone itself: Different DNA sequences within this sample yield the same CDR3. The CDR3 DNA sequence: TGCGCCAGCAGCCAAGTAGGAACAGATACGCAGTATTTT. Encoded protein: CASSQVGTDTQYF. V usage is TRBV4-3 and J usage is TRBJ2-3; D gene uncertain. The CDR3 has 13 amino acids. The V gene lost 1 base and the J gene lost 3 bases, with 5 bases spanning the gap. Germline V lookup: CDR1 LGHNA, CDR2 YSLEER.